The 23 T cell receptor beta chains below come from one sample, sequenced in a study of T cell responses to AZD1222 COVID-19 vaccine. The method was immunoSEQ multiplex PCR; TCRdb's version includes in-frame clones alone and lacks a portion of them. The repertoire includes about 140,000 clones, roughly 91% of them detected once, and about 3.1% sits in the top ten. The sample consisted of peripheral blood, taken 28 days after the second AZD1222 dose. These receptors were obtained from an adult who received the AZD1222 COVID-19 vaccine.

The V and J genes are TRBV6-2 or TRBV6-3 and TRBJ1-1, with unresolved D. The CDR3 extends over 15 amino acids. Germline-derived CDR1 and CDR2 are MNHEY and SVGEGT. Trimming removed 0 bases from V and 2 bases from J, with 10 bases in between. The CDR3 sequence is CASSYSGRVNTEAFF. CDR3 nucleotides: TGTGCCAGCAGTTACTCCGGTAGGGTAAACACTGAAGCTTTCTTT.

The genes are TRBV5-5 and TRBJ2-2; no reliable D call. The CDR3 extends over 14 amino acids. Trimming stripped 0 bases from V and 5 bases from J, with 8 bases between. Germline V gene lookup returns CDR1 SGHKS and CDR2 YYEKEE (reference sequence). The DNA of the CDR3 is TGTGCCAGCAGCTTGGGGCAGATTACCGGGGAGCTGTTTTTT. Residues: CASSLGQITGELFF. The full variable domain, in which reference TRBV5-5 and TRBJ2-2 provide the parts outside the CDR3, is DAGVTQSPTHLIKTRGQQVTLRCSPISGHKSVSWYQQVLGQGPQFIFQYYEKEERGRGNFPDRFSARQFPNYSSELNVNALLLGDSALYLCASSLGQITGELFFGEGSRLTVL.

The chain recombines TRBV5-1 with TRBJ2-7; 9 bases are a match to TRBD2. The CDR3 spans 17 residues. CDR1 is SGHRS and CDR2 is YFSETQ in the germline V gene. With 0 bases clipped from V and 2 bases from J, the junction kept 9 bases outside the gene matches. The CDR3 nucleotides read TGCGCCAGCAGCTTGGTGTCTAGCGGGACCGTGGCCTACGAGCAGTACTTC. Protein sequence: CASSLVSSGTVAYEQYF.

The chain links TRBV12-1 to TRBJ1-6; the tabulated D call, TRBD1, remains unverified against the DNA. TRBV12-1 is labeled a pseudogene. CDR3 size: 18 residues. The CDR3 bases are TGTGCCAGCAGTCCTTGTCCCAGGGGAACGAGGGATAATTCACCCCTCCACTTT. Translation gives CASSPCPRGTRDNSPLHF.

The rearrangement links TRBV5-1 to TRBJ1-4; D is ambiguous. Germline values: CDR1 SGHRS, CDR2 YFSETQ. V dropped 1 base and J dropped 5 bases, with 9 bases sitting between them. This CDR3 has 14 residues. CDR3 nucleotide sequence: TGCGCCAGCAGCTTGAGGTACGGAAATGAAAAACTGTTTTTT. It translates to CASSLRYGNEKLFF. The entire variable domain, with the rest obtained from reference TRBV5-1 and TRBJ1-4, is as follows: KAGVTQTPRYLIKTRGQQVTLSCSPISGHRSVSWYQQTPGQGLQFLFEYFSETQRNKGNFPGRFSGRQFSNSRSEMNVSTLELGDSALYLCASSLRYGNEKLFFGSGTQLSVL.

The chain joins TRBV7-3 to TRBJ1-2; D gene uncertain. The CDR3 sequence is 15 residues long. The V end lost 2 bases, the J end lost 0 bases, and 10 bases lay between the germline ends. Looked up from germline, CDR1 is SGHTA and CDR2 is FQGTGA. The CDR3 bases are TGTGCCAGCAGCTTACAGGCCGGAGCTAACTATGGCTACACCTTC. Translated, it gives CASSLQAGANYGYTF.

This rearrangement joins TRBV7-9 to TRBJ2-1; 7 bases align to TRBD2. Per germline, CDR1 SEHNR and CDR2 FQNEAQ (reference sequence). CDR3 length: 16 amino acids. J was trimmed by 2 bases and V by 5 bases; bases with no gene match: 9. The CDR3 sequence is CASSTGLDPPYNEQFF. Written as DNA, the CDR3 is TGTGCCAGCAGCACCGGACTAGACCCTCCCTACAATGAGCAGTTCTTC.

The chain links TRBV2 to TRBJ2-2; D unclear. CDR1 and CDR2 (germline): SNHLY, FYNNEI. This CDR3 has 12 amino acids. With 4 bases removed from V and 3 bases from J, the gap between germline ends came to 3 bases. The CDR3 nucleotides are TGTGCCAGCAGTGTGGACACCGGGGAGCTGTTTTTT. It encodes CASSVDTGELFF.

The V call is TRBV30, the J call TRBJ2-7, with 13 bases fitting TRBD2. The CDR3 runs to 18 residues. Trimming removed 1 base from V and 1 base from J; junction bases left unmatched: 10. Germline lookup yields CDR1 GTSNPN and CDR2 SVGIG (reference sequence). The CDR3 is CAWSGTSGSRVLSYEQYF. The DNA for the CDR3 is TGTGCCTGGAGTGGGACTAGCGGGAGTCGCGTGTTATCCTACGAGCAGTACTTC.

The chain has TRBV11-3 and TRBJ2-3; TRBD2 matches 12 bases. The germline V gene encodes CDR1 SGHNT and CDR2 YENEEA. V lost 7 bases, J lost 5 bases, and 16 bases stayed unmatched. This CDR3 region has 18 residues. The CDR3 here is CASMGVTTSGRNKDTQYF. The CDR3 DNA sequence: TGTGCCAGCATGGGGGTTACGACTAGCGGGAGAAATAAAGATACGCAGTATTTT.

The V gene is TRBV11-2, the J gene TRBJ2-5; D is perhaps TRBD1 (6 bases). Trimming took off 2 bases at V and 5 bases at J, with 21 bases between the two ends. Germline lookup yields CDR1 SGHAT and CDR2 FQNNGV. The CDR3 runs to 17 residues. CDR3 nucleotides: TGTGCCAGCAGCTTACCTAGCTCGACAGGCTCTAGGGAGACCCAGTACTTC. Encoded protein: CASSLPSSTGSRETQYF.

This chain connects TRBV25-1 to TRBJ1-1, with TRBD1 matching over 7 bases. Losses at the gene ends were 3 bases for V and 3 bases for J; bases not matched to a gene: 4. Germline V CDR1 and CDR2: MGHDK, SYGVNS. The CDR3 totals 14 residues. This chain's CDR3 is CASSDQGGHTEAFF. The DNA of the CDR3 is TGTGCCAGCAGTGATCAGGGGGGGCACACTGAAGCTTTCTTT.

The chain recombines TRBV6-1 with TRBJ1-6; D is uncertain. V dropped 3 bases and J dropped 7 bases, with 7 bases sitting between them. The CDR3 is 13 amino acids. CDR1 and CDR2 (germline): MNHNS, SASEGT. The CDR3 loop is CASSDGRNSPLHF. As DNA, the CDR3 is TGTGCCAGCAGTGATGGTCGAAATTCACCCCTCCACTTT.

V is TRBV7-9 and J is TRBJ1-2; perhaps TRBD1 as D (6 bases). Germline lookup yields CDR1 SEHNR and CDR2 FQNEAQ (reference sequence). This CDR3 contains 13 residues. Trimming shortened V by 5 bases and J by 6 bases, and 13 bases separated the two germline ends. CDR3 residues: CASSPGQLDGYTF. CDR3 DNA sequence: TGTGCCAGCAGCCCGGGACAATTAGATGGCTACACCTTC. The full variable domain, completed using reference TRBV7-9 and TRBJ1-2, is DTGVSQNPRHKITKRGQNVTFRCDPISEHNRLYWYRQTLGQGPEFLTYFQNEAQLEKSRLLSDRFSAERPKGSFSTLEIQRTEQGDSAMYLCASSPGQLDGYTFGSGTRLTVV.

The V call is TRBV2, the J call TRBJ1-6; D ambiguous. This CDR3 region has 13 residues. The germline V gene encodes CDR1 SNHLY and CDR2 FYNNEI. V lost 4 bases to trimming and J lost 10 bases, with 11 bases between them. CDR3 in amino acids: CASSVDQRSPLHF. For the CDR3, the DNA is TGTGCCAGCAGTGTAGACCAACGATCACCCCTCCACTTT. Together with reference TRBV2 and TRBJ1-6, the CDR3 gives the full variable domain: EPEVTQTPSHQVTQMGQEVILRCVPISNHLYFYWYRQILGQKVEFLVSFYNNEISEKSEIFDDQFSVERPDGSNFTLKIRSTKLEDSAMYFCASSVDQRSPLHFGNGTRLTVT.

The chain couples TRBV12-3 or TRBV12-4 to TRBJ1-2; 7 positions agree with TRBD1. After removal of 6 bases from V and 2 bases from J, the junction contained 3 bases not matched to a gene. The CDR3 consists of 13 residues. The CDR3 bases are TGTGCCAGCAGGACGACAGGGAACTATGGCTACACCTTC. Residues: CASRTTGNYGYTF.

This chain links TRBV30 with TRBJ2-2; D not certain. The CDR3 has 14 residues. CDR1 GTSNPN and CDR2 SVGIG come from the germline V gene (reference sequence). V lost 6 bases and J 3 bases, leaving 14 bases between the germline ends. CDR3 sequence (DNA): TGTGCCTGTCGTCGGGCGGTTTACACCGGGGAGCTGTTTTTT. Protein sequence: CACRRAVYTGELFF.

The chain couples TRBV20-1 to TRBJ2-5, with D unresolved. V lost 3 bases to trimming and J lost 3 bases, with 11 bases between them. The CDR3 spans 13 residues. Germline CDR1 reads DFQATT; CDR2 reads SNEGSKA (reference sequence). The CDR3 DNA follows: TGCAGTGCTAGTAAGGTGGCAGAAGAGACCCAGTACTTC. Protein product: CSASKVAEETQYF.

The chain joins TRBV5-8 to TRBJ1-5; D gene uncertain. CDR1 is SGHTS, CDR2 YDEGEE, per germline. The CDR3 spans 15 residues. The ends were cut back, 0 bases at V and 10 bases at J, with 17 bases in the middle. The CDR3 spells CASSLAVAGRLPQHF. CDR3 DNA: TGTGCCAGCAGCTTGGCCGTAGCAGGTCGATTACCCCAGCATTTT.

The DNA for the CDR3 is TGTGCCAGCTACAGGGTCGCCTCCGGGGAGCTGTTTTTT. This encodes CASYRVASGELFF. The V call is TRBV5-6, the J call TRBJ2-2; D possibly corresponds to TRBD1 (6 bases). The V gene lost 7 bases and the J gene lost 6 bases, with 13 bases spanning the gap. The CDR3 spans 13 residues. Germline assignment: CDR1 SGHDT and CDR2 YYEEEE.

The rearrangement joins TRBV5-1 to TRBJ2-7; 7 bases map to TRBD2. Germline lookup yields CDR1 SGHRS and CDR2 YFSETQ. With 0 bases clipped from V and 1 base from J, the junction kept 4 bases outside the gene matches. The CDR3 has 15 residues. This CDR3 is CASSLGSSGSYEQYF. CDR3 nucleotide sequence: TGCGCCAGCAGCTTGGGCTCTAGCGGATCCTACGAGCAGTACTTC.

This chain links TRBV6-5 with TRBJ2-2; the D is unclear. Germline loops: CDR1 MNHEY, CDR2 SVGAGI. The length of the CDR3 is 14 residues. V was shortened by 7 bases and J by 0 bases, with 9 bases between the two germline ends. The CDR3 bases are TGTGCCAGCATCATCATCGCGAACACCGGGGAGCTGTTTTTT. Translated, it gives CASIIIANTGELFF.

This clone came up once. The V gene is TRBV6-5, the J gene TRBJ1-2; possible D gene TRBD1, 5 bases. This CDR3 has 14 residues. The germline gives CDR1 MNHEY, CDR2 SVGAGI. Trimming pared 6 bases from V and 8 bases from J, leaving 19 bases between. The CDR3 region has the DNA TGTGCCAGCAGGCCGCCAGGGAGAGAAGGAGGCTACACCTTC. Translated: CASRPPGREGGYTF.